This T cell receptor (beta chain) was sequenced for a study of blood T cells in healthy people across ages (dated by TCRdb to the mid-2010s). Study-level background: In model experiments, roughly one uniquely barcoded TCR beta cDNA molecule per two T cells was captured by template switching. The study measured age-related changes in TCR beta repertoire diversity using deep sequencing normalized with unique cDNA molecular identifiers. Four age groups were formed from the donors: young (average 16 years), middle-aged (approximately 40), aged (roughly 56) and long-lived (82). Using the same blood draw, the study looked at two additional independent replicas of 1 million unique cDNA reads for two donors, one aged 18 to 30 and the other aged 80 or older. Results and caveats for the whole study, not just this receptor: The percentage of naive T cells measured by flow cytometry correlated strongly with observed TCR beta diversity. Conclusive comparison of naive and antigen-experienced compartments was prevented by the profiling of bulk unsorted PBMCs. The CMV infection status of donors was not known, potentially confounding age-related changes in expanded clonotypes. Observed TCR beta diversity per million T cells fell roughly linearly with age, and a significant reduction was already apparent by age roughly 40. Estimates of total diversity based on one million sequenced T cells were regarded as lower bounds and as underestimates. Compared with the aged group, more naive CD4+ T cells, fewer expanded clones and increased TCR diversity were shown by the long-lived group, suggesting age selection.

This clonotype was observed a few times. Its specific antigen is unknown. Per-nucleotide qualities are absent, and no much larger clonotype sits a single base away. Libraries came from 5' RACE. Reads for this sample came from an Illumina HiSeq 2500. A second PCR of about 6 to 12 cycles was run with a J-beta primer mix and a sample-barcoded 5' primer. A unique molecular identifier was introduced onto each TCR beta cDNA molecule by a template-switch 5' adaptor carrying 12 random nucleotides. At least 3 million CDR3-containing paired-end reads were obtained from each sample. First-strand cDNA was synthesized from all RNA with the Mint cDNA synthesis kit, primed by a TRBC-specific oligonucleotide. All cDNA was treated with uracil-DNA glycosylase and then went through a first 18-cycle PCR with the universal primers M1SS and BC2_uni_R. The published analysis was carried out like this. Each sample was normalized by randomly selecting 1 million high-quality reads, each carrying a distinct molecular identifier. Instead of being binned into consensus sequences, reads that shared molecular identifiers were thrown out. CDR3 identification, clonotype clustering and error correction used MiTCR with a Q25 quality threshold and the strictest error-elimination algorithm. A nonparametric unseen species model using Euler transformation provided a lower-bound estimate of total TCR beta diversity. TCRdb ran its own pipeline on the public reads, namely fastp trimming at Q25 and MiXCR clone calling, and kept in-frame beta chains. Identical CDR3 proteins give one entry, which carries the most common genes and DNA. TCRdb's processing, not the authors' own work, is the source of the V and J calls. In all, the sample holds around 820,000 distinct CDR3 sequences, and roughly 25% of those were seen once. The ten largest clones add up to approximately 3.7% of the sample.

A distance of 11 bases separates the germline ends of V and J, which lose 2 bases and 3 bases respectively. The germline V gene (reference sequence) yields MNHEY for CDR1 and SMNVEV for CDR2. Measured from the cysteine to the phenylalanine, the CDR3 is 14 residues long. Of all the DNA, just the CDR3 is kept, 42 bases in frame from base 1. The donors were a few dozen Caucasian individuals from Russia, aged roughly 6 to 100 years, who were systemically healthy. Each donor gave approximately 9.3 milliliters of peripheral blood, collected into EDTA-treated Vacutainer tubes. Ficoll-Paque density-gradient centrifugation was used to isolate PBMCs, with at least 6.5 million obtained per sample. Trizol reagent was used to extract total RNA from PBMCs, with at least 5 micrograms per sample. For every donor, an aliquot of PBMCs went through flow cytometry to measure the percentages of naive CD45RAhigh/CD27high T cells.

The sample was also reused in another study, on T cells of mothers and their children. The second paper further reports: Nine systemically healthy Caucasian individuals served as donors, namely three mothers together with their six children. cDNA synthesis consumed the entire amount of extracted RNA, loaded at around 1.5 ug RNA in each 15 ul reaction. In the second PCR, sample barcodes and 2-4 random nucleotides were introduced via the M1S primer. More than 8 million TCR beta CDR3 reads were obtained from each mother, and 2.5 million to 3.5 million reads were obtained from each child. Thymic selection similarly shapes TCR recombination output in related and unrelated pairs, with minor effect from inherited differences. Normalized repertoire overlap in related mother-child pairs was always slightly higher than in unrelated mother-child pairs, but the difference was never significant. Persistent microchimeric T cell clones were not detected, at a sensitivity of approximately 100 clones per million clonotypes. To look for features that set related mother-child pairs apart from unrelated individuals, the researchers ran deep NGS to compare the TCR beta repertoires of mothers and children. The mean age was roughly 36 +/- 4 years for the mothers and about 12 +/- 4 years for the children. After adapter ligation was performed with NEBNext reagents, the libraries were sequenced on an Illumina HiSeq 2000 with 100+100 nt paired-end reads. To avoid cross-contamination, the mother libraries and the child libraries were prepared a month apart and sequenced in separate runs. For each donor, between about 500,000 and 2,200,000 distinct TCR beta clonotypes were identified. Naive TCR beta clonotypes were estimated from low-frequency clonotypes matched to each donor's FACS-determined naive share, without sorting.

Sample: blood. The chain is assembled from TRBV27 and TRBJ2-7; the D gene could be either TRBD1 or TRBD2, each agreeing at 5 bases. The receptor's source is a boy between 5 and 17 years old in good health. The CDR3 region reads CASSLRGRGYEQYF. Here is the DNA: TGTGCCAGCAGTTTAAGGGGACGGGGCTACGAGCAGTACTTC.